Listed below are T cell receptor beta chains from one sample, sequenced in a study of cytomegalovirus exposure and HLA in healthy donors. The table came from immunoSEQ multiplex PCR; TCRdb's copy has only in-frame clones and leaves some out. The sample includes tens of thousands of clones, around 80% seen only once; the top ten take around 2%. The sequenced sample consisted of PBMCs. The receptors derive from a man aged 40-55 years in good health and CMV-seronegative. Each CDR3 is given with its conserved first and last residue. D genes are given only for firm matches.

CASSHHAGLTFNYGYTF | TRBJ1-2 | TRBV7-2 | .
CASRDEREGADTQYF | TRBJ2-3 | TRBV25-1 | .
CASSEGDRGYEQYF | TRBJ2-7 | TRBV25-1 | TRBD1
CASSFFSANEQFF | TRBJ2-1 | TRBV27 | .
CASALPHNSPLHF | TRBJ1-6 | TRBV7-2 | .
CASSAGNTEAFF | TRBJ1-1 | TRBV5-1 | .
CASSLGSADTQYF | TRBJ2-3 | TRBV5-1 | .
CASSLLLAGGYNEQFF | TRBJ2-1 | TRBV27 | TRBD2
CASSQRQGFHNEQFF | TRBJ2-1 | TRBV4-2 | TRBD1
CASSPLGGGAWDTQYF | TRBJ2-3 | TRBV7-9 | TRBD2
CSVVTGANVLTF | TRBJ2-6 | TRBV29-1 | .
CASSRDRATEAFF | TRBJ1-1 | TRBV7-9 | TRBD1
CASRTGQGSPRLFGQYF | TRBJ2-5 | TRBV5-1 | TRBD1
CASSERGQEHEAFF | TRBJ1-1 | TRBV10-1 | TRBD1
CSSSQPGGTEAFF | TRBJ1-1 | TRBV7-9 | .
CASNQFTSGGRTGELFF | TRBJ2-2 | TRBV19 | TRBD2